This TCR beta chain appears in the sequencing data of a study of metastatic and nonmetastatic thyroid tumors. Study-level information: Where malignant and benign thyroid patients were concerned, repertoires were compared across blood and tumor or nodule tissue. The study's findings and limits: As reported, TCR beta diversity in blood and tumor was significantly higher in malignant thyroid tumors than in benign nodules.

Trimming removed 6 bases from V and 4 bases from J, with 12 bases in between. The CDR3 loop spans 13 amino acids. The V gene's germline CDR1 is SGHNT and CDR2 YYREEE (reference sequence). Before thyroid surgery, none of the patients had received any treatment. At least ten counts were recorded for this clone. Its cognate antigen is unknown. Original processing methods: Between-group CDR3 differences, defined by clinicopathological status, yielded a distant-metastasis classifier for papillary thyroid cancer. TCRdb re-called clones from the PCR reads using MiXCR. The V and J calls shown here were made by TCRdb, not taken from the authors' results. The table has about 13,000 clones, under 30% seen once.

The TCR comes from a female donor with papillary thyroid cancer or a benign thyroid nodule (not recorded which). Some clones in this sample may be carry-over from other donors' samples. The rearrangement links TRBV5-4 to TRBJ2-3; D may correspond to TRBD1 or TRBD2 (6 bases each). Sequencing used tumor tissue. CDR3 in amino acids: CASTKRGADTQYF. In DNA, the CDR3 is TGTGCCAGCACCAAGAGGGGGGCAGATACGCAGTATTTT.